This T cell receptor (beta chain) derives from a study of blood T cell repertoires in COVID-19. The CDR3 loop spans 16 amino acids. After removal of 2 bases from V and 0 bases from J, the junction contained 1 base not matched to a gene. Germline V gene lookup returns CDR1 SGHDN and CDR2 FVKESK. Repertoires were generated with immunoSEQ multiplex PCR, while TCRdb's copy carries only in-frame clones and drops some. Of fewer than 200,000 clones in the sample, more than 75% were seen once. The specimen sequenced was peripheral blood. The V gene is TRBV14, the J gene TRBJ2-2, with TRBD1 matching over 9 bases. This receptor was obtained from a woman in her fifties or sixties with COVID-19, enrolled during active disease. The CDR3 DNA reads TGTGCCAGCAGCCAATGGACAGGGGCGAACACCGGGGAGCTGTTTTTT. It specifies CASSQWTGANTGELFF.